Below are 29 T cell receptor beta chains sequenced from a single sample in a study of shared clonotypes between healthy human individuals (dated by TCRdb to the early 2020s). Libraries came from the immunoSEQ multiplex PCR assay. This immuneACCESS table, as held by TCRdb, lists in-frame sequences with V and J called but not all clones. Of the missing ones, under half trace to an unresolved V gene in checked studies; the others have no known cause. Across this sample there are around 700,000 clones, with approximately 73% seen only once. Together, the top ten hold about 1.8% of the sample. Material: memory CD4+ T cells sorted from blood. In the paper's terms, the cell subset or site label means: CD45RA-negative fraction. These receptors all stem from a woman in her twenties or thirties in good health.

The J gene is TRBJ2-3, the V gene TRBV19; 9 nucleotides match TRBD2. The CDR3 runs to 16 residues. Germline trimming cut 4 bases from V and 5 bases from J; bases unmatched to any gene: 10. Germline lookup yields CDR1 LNHDA and CDR2 SQIVND (reference sequence). The DNA of the CDR3 is TGTGCCAGTAGTAGAGATAGCGGGAGTCAGGGAGATACGCAGTATTTT. Encoded protein: CASSRDSGSQGDTQYF.

This clone has ten or more counts. The CDR3 DNA sequence: TGTGCCAGCAGCTCCGGACTACATCCTAGCACAGATACGCAGTATTTT. As protein: CASSSGLHPSTDTQYF. The chain is built from TRBV7-9 and TRBJ2-3; perhaps TRBD2 as D (6 bases). V lost 4 bases to trimming and J lost 0 bases, with 14 bases between them. The germline V gene has CDR1 SEHNR and CDR2 FQNEAQ (reference sequence). CDR3 length: 16 residues.

This rearrangement joins TRBV19 to TRBJ2-2, with D unclear. There are 15 residues in the CDR3. V lost 5 bases and J lost 7, with 17 bases in between. Germline V gene data show CDR1 as LNHDA and CDR2 as SQIVND (reference sequence). The CDR3 region is CASSSRGGPIGELFF. CDR3 DNA: TGTGCCAGTAGTTCCCGAGGTGGCCCTATCGGGGAGCTGTTTTTT.

This clone was counted a few times. The rearrangement links TRBV11-2 to TRBJ2-3, with 12 bases lining up with TRBD2. Unmatched junction bases numbered 5, after V lost 1 base and J lost 6 bases. CDR3 length equals 16 residues. The germline CDR1 and CDR2 sequences are SGHAT and FQNNGV. The chain's CDR3 is CASSLGLAGVMDTQYF. The CDR3 DNA is TGTGCCAGCAGCTTAGGACTAGCGGGAGTCATGGATACGCAGTATTTT.

Of note for this clone: One end of the junction does not line up with germline, which may come from a read error. The chain carries TRBV6-1 and TRBJ2-5; 10 bases align to TRBD2. CDR3 length equals 15 residues. Germline V gene data show CDR1 as MNHNS and CDR2 as SASEGT. CDR3: CVSREGLAVRQTQYF. CDR3 nucleotide sequence: TGTGTCAGCAGGGAAGGACTAGCGGTACGGCAGACCCAGTACTTC.

This clone has only one observation. The chain has TRBV18 and TRBJ2-1; 13 nucleotides line up with TRBD2. Per germline, CDR1 KGHSH and CDR2 LQKENI. The CDR3 is 14 amino acids. V lost 4 bases, J lost 8 bases, and 2 bases stayed unmatched. The chain's CDR3 is CASSRGLAGDEQFF. The DNA of the CDR3 is TGTGCCAGCTCACGAGGACTAGCGGGAGATGAGCAGTTCTTC. The full variable domain, with the rest looked up from reference TRBV18 and TRBJ2-1, is NAGVMQNPRHLVRRRGQEARLRCSPMKGHSHVYWYRQLPEEGLKFMVYLQKENIIDESGMPKERFSAEFPKEGPSILRIQQVVRGDSAAYFCASSRGLAGDEQFFGPGTRLTVL.

The chain links TRBV7-6 to TRBJ2-5; D might be TRBD1 (5 bases). The tail of the sequence fits TRBJ2-7 better, so the J call may be wrong. From germline, CDR1 is SGHVS and CDR2 FNYEAQ. CDR3 length equals 14 residues. The CDR3 spells CASSFGQEPYEQYF. Written as DNA, the CDR3 is TGTGCCAGCAGCTTCGGACAAGAACCCTACGAGCAGTACTTC.

This clone was picked up a small number of times. The chain couples TRBV27 to TRBJ1-2; 7 positions agree with TRBD1. With V trimmed by 5 bases and J by 3 bases, 9 bases remained unmatched. The germline gives CDR1 MNHEY, CDR2 SMNVEV (reference sequence). The CDR3 is 15 residues long. CDR3 bases: TGTGCCAGCAGTCTATACAGAGGGGGCTACTATGGCTACACCTTC. It encodes CASSLYRGGYYGYTF.

This chain uses TRBV7-3 with TRBJ2-2, with 9 bases aligning to TRBD1. CDR1 SGHTA and CDR2 FQGTGA come from the germline V gene. The CDR3 has 17 amino acids. The V gene end was trimmed by 5 bases and the J gene end by 5 bases; junction bases not matched to a gene: 12. The chain's CDR3 is CASSPVGTGFGTGELFF. Here the CDR3 DNA reads TGTGCCAGCAGCCCCGTGGGGACAGGGTTCGGAACCGGGGAGCTGTTTTTT.

The chain employs TRBV2 and TRBJ2-7; D unresolved. In germline, CDR1 is SNHLY, CDR2 FYNNEI. With 1 base removed from V and 0 bases from J, the gap between germline ends came to 10 bases. The CDR3 has 15 amino acids. CDR3 sequence: CASSEDGITSYEQYF. CDR3 nucleotides: TGTGCCAGCAGTGAAGACGGAATCACCTCCTACGAGCAGTACTTC.

The V call is TRBV30, the J call TRBJ2-2, with D perhaps TRBD2 (6 bases). The V end lost 4 bases, the J end lost 1 base, and 13 bases lay between the germline ends. There are 15 residues in the CDR3. Looked up from germline, CDR1 is GTSNPN and CDR2 is SVGIG (reference sequence). The CDR3 DNA reads TGTGCCTGGATGCGTGGGCGGGAGAACACCGGGGAGCTGTTTTTT. Residues: CAWMRGRENTGELFF. The whole variable domain, remainder taken from reference TRBV30 and TRBJ2-2, is SQTIHQWPATLVQPVGSPLSLECTVEGTSNPNLYWYRQAAGRGLQLLFYSVGIGQISSEVPQNLSASRPQDRQFILSSKKLLLSDSGFYLCAWMRGRENTGELFFGEGSRLTVL.

As to this clone: The same CDR3 also results from other DNA sequences found in this sample. V usage is TRBV5-5 and J usage is TRBJ2-7; D might be TRBD1 (6 bases). Trimming stripped 5 bases from V and 5 bases from J, with 11 bases between. Looked up from germline, CDR1 is SGHKS and CDR2 is YYEKEE (reference sequence). This CDR3 spans 12 amino acids. The CDR3 nucleotides read TGTGCCAGCAGTCTTACAGGGCACGAGCAGTACTTC. This sequence encodes CASSLTGHEQYF.

The chain joins TRBV9 to TRBJ1-1; 9 nucleotides line up with TRBD1. This CDR3 spans 16 amino acids. Germline CDR1 is SGDLS and CDR2 is YYNGEE. Losses at the gene ends were 1 base for V and 3 bases for J; bases not matched to a gene: 7. The CDR3: CASSVNHGTGHTEAFF. In DNA, the CDR3 is TGTGCCAGCAGCGTAAATCACGGGACAGGGCACACTGAAGCTTTCTTT.

The chain links TRBV14 to TRBJ2-2; 9 positions agree with TRBD2. The junction had 16 bases not matched to a gene; V was cut back by 3 bases and J by 5 bases. Germline V gene data show CDR1 as SGHDN and CDR2 as FVKESK. The CDR3 runs 19 residues. The CDR3 region is CASSQRRSSGIQSTGELFF. Here the CDR3 DNA reads TGTGCCAGCAGCCAGCGGCGTTCTAGCGGGATTCAGAGTACCGGGGAGCTGTTTTTT. Together with reference TRBV14 and TRBJ2-2, the CDR3 gives the full variable domain: EAGVTQFPSHSVIEKGQTVTLRCDPISGHDNLYWYRRVMGKEIKFLLHFVKESKQDESGMPNNRFLAERTGGTYSTLKVQPAELEDSGVYFCASSQRRSSGIQSTGELFFGEGSRLTVL.

The chain recombines TRBV14 with TRBJ2-5; 14 bases line up with TRBD2. The CDR3 length is 15 residues. After removal of 4 bases from V and 5 bases from J, the junction contained 3 bases not matched to a gene. CDR1 SGHDN and CDR2 FVKESK come from the germline V gene. The CDR3 coding sequence is TGTGCCAGCAGCCTAGGACTAGCGGGAGGTGAGACCCAGTACTTC. Amino acids: CASSLGLAGGETQYF.

The chain has TRBV28 and TRBJ2-5; D remains unclear. The V end was cut by 1 base, the J end by 5 bases, with 5 bases between. The CDR3 totals 12 residues. Germline V lookup: CDR1 MDHEN, CDR2 SYDVKM. The CDR3 spells CASSLLWETQYF. DNA for the CDR3: TGTGCCAGCAGTTTATTGTGGGAGACCCAGTACTTC. Full variable domain (outside the CDR3, taken from reference TRBV28 and TRBJ2-5): DVKVTQSSRYLVKRTGEKVFLECVQDMDHENMFWYRQDPGLGLRLIYFSYDVKMKEKGDIPEGYSVSREKKERFSLILESASTNQTSMYLCASSLLWETQYFGPGTRLLVL.

The chain couples TRBV28 to TRBJ2-4, with D uncertain. Germline V lookup: CDR1 MDHEN, CDR2 SYDVKM. The CDR3 consists of 11 residues. The germline V and J ends were trimmed by 1 base and 13 bases, with 8 bases remaining between them. CDR3 sequence (DNA): TGTGCCAGCAGTTTATCTCTAAAGCAGTACTTC. It codes for CASSLSLKQYF.

V is TRBV7-9 and J is TRBJ1-1; 8 bases map to TRBD1. CDR1 is SEHNR and CDR2 is FQNEAQ in the germline V gene (reference sequence). Unmatched junction bases numbered 6, after V lost 1 base and J lost 8 bases. The CDR3 totals 14 residues. The CDR3 region has the DNA TGTGCCAGCAGCTTAGTGCAGGGGGCGCGGGAAGCTTTCTTT. It specifies CASSLVQGAREAFF.

The V gene is TRBV7-9, the J gene TRBJ2-2; 9 bases agree with TRBD1. Germline loops: CDR1 SEHNR, CDR2 FQNEAQ (reference sequence). The ends lost 5 bases at V and 5 bases at J; junction bases unmatched: 9. CDR3 length equals 16 residues. CDR3 region: CASSLSNRGLTGELFF. CDR3 DNA: TGTGCCAGCAGCCTTTCTAACAGGGGGCTAACCGGGGAGCTGTTTTTT.

The CDR3 nucleotides read TGTGCCAGCCACTACCATAGTGGGGGGCCAGGGACCGGGGAGCTGTTTTTT. Residues: CASHYHSGGPGTGELFF. The chain carries TRBV11-2 and TRBJ2-2, with D perhaps given as TRBD1 or TRBD2 (6 bases each). This CDR3 comprises 17 residues. Looked up from germline, CDR1 is SGHAT and CDR2 is FQNNGV. The V end lost 8 bases, the J end lost 5 bases, and 24 bases lay between the germline ends.

As regards this clone: The identical CDR3 is also encoded by other nucleotide sequences in the sample. This sequence joins TRBV5-1 and TRBJ2-2; no firm D call. Germline values: CDR1 SGHRS, CDR2 YFSETQ. V dropped 4 bases and J dropped 3 bases, with 10 bases sitting between them. The CDR3 has 14 residues. The CDR3 nucleotides read TGCGCCAGCAGCCCCGGAACCCACACCGGGGAGCTGTTTTTT. The encoded protein is CASSPGTHTGELFF.

This rearrangement joins TRBV28 to TRBJ2-4, with 10 bases identical to TRBD2. CDR3 length: 17 residues. Germline lookup yields CDR1 MDHEN and CDR2 SYDVKM. The trim removed 5 bases at V and 1 base at J, leaving 8 bases unmatched. CDR3: CASSPNSGRLAKNIQYF. CDR3 DNA: TGTGCCAGCAGTCCGAATAGCGGGAGGTTGGCCAAAAACATTCAGTACTTC.

This sequence joins TRBV23-1 and TRBJ1-2; weak D call: TRBD1 (5 bases). TRBV23-1 is annotated as an ORF whose role is uncertain. Trimming shortened V by 2 bases and J by 8 bases, and 21 bases separated the two germline ends. The CDR3 extends over 16 amino acids. The DNA of the CDR3 is TGCGCCAGCAGTCAAGGAGCGGGTCCAGGGTTCAGAGGCTACACCTTC. Residues: CASSQGAGPGFRGYTF.

CDR3 loop: CASSPGQGLGSDTQYF. The CDR3 coding sequence is TGTGCCAGCAGTCCCGGACAGGGTTTGGGGTCAGATACGCAGTATTTT. The chain carries TRBV28 and TRBJ2-3; 8 bases align to TRBD1. V lost 5 bases and J lost 4; bases outside the gene matches: 11. The CDR3 extends over 16 amino acids. Germline values: CDR1 MDHEN, CDR2 SYDVKM.

The sample holds one count of this clone. The genes are TRBV28 and TRBJ2-7; 8 nucleotides line up with TRBD1. The CDR3 has 13 amino acids. Germline CDR1 is MDHEN and CDR2 is SYDVKM. V lost 8 bases and J lost 6; bases outside the gene matches: 9. CDR3 loop: CASSLAGQVEQYF. The CDR3 DNA follows: TGTGCCAGCTCACTCGCGGGACAGGTCGAGCAGTACTTC.

The chain uses TRBV6-5 and TRBJ2-1, with 7 positions matching TRBD1. V was clipped by 6 bases and J by 7 bases; unmatched bases: 9. Looked up from germline, CDR1 is MNHEY and CDR2 is SVGAGI. There are 14 residues in the CDR3. CDR3 in DNA: TGTGCCAGCAGCAAGGACAGGTGGATAAATGAGCAGTTCTTC. The encoded protein is CASSKDRWINEQFF.

This chain links TRBV5-1 with TRBJ2-1; D remains ambiguous. The CDR3 extends over 15 amino acids. CDR1 and CDR2 (germline): SGHRS, YFSETQ. V was trimmed by 0 bases and J by 5 bases, leaving 12 bases between them. The CDR3 bases are TGCGCCAGCAGCTTGGGGGATCGCGACGACAATGAGCAGTTCTTC. Its protein is CASSLGDRDDNEQFF.

DNA of the CDR3: TGTGCCGGACAACACCTTGGGGGCACTGAAGCTTTCTTT. The encoded protein is CAGQHLGGTEAFF. V usage is TRBV6-1 and J usage is TRBJ1-1, with TRBD1 as a possible D gene (5 bases). The germline V gene has CDR1 MNHNS and CDR2 SASEGT. V gave up 11 bases and J gave up 4 bases, with 17 bases separating them. The CDR3 spans 13 residues.

The rearrangement links TRBV19 to TRBJ1-2; possibly TRBD1 for D (6 bases). The ends were cut back, 3 bases at V and 4 bases at J, with 9 bases in the middle. In germline, CDR1 is LNHDA, CDR2 SQIVND (reference sequence). This CDR3 has 13 amino acids. The CDR3 is CASSITGLYGYTF. The CDR3 nucleotides are TGTGCCAGTAGTATCACAGGGCTCTATGGCTACACCTTC.